The sequence of this TCR beta chain was determined in a study of graft-versus-host responses after intestinal transplantation. Data came from immunoSEQ multiplex PCR; TCRdb stores just in-frame clones and leaves some out. This table holds tens of thousands of clones, over 90% found once. Points on this clone: The target antigen is unknown.

Overall study results and limits: There were GvH clones found in recipient marrow, and some of them appeared first in ileum or blood. Graft-donor T cell macrochimerism coincided with high graft-versus-host to host-versus-graft clonal ratios in allografts.

The receptor was isolated from a human donor who was the organ donor for an intestinal transplant. The sequences come from unstimulated CD8+ T cells sorted from spleen or lymph node cells, collected before transplant.

CDR3 DNA sequence: TGTGCCAGCAGCTTATATCACTACTATGGCTACACCTTC. Protein sequence: CASSLYHYYGYTF. V is TRBV7-8 and J is TRBJ1-2; D is uncertain. Germline lookup yields CDR1 SGHVS and CDR2 FQNEAQ. Trimming cost V 2 bases and J 3 bases, with 7 bases left between them. The length of the CDR3 is 13 residues.